The source of this T cell receptor beta chain is a study of cytomegalovirus exposure and HLA in healthy donors. Study summary: The roughly 660 first-cohort repertoires shared a platform with the 100 to 150 validation repertoires, as reported in a later analysis.

Germline V gene lookup returns CDR1 LNHDA and CDR2 SQIVND (reference sequence). The ends lost 3 bases at V and 0 bases at J; junction bases unmatched: 1. The CDR3 runs 17 residues. Study-wide points: Reported results showed that the classifier diagnosed cytomegalovirus status with high specificity and sensitivity. The study designated 150 or so TCR beta chains cytomegalovirus-associated. CMV antigen specificity of three CMV-associated chains was confirmed in vitro.

As to this clone: Its antigen is not identified.

TCRdb's table, derived via immunoSEQ multiplex PCR, lists solely in-frame clones and lacks some. The data hold some 190,000 clones, with 86% observed a single time. Input material: PBMCs. The source of this sequence is a woman between 18 and 30 years old in good health and CMV-seronegative. The J gene is TRBJ2-1, the V gene TRBV19; 14 bases line up with TRBD2. In nucleotides, the CDR3 is TGTGCCAGTAGTATGACTAGCGGGAGGGTCTCCTACAATGAGCAGTTCTTC. Translation: CASSMTSGRVSYNEQFF.